This T cell receptor beta chain was profiled in a study of immune evolution from preneoplasia to lung adenocarcinoma. Overall study results and limits: KRAS-mutant nodules had the highest T cell clonality.

Remarks on this clone: Its matching antigen is unknown. An end of the junction differs from the germline gene, which may be a read error.

Profiling relied on immunoSEQ multiplex PCR, and the TCRdb table lists in-frame clones only, not all of them. The sample lists 8,000 to 10,000 clones, about four fifths occurring once. The CDR3 extends over 13 amino acids. Germline V gene sequence: CDR1 SEHNR, CDR2 FQNEAQ (reference sequence). Nucleic acids came from premalignant or tumor cells enriched by macro-dissection. The sample taken for sequencing was FFPE minimally invasive lung adenocarcinoma tissue. V and J are TRBV7-9 and TRBJ1-2; 7 bases align to TRBD1. This clonotype was sampled from a person aged 70 to 85 with lung adenocarcinoma. Some clones in this sample may be carry-over from other donors' samples. The CDR3 nucleotides read TGTGCCAGCAGCCCCCGAGACAACAGGGGTAGTCATTGG. Encoded protein: CASSPRDNRGSHW.